This TCR beta chain stems from a study of regulatory T cells in long-lasting Graves disease. Time point denoted: newly diagnosed GD, antithyroid drugs for less than 3 months. PBMC-derived RNA was used for the TCR library. This clonotype came up many times. Both iRepertoire HTBI primers and Arm-PCR of CDR3 regions were used to build the TCR beta libraries. TCRdb analysed the multiplex PCR reads with MiXCR anew, one entry per CDR3 protein. The top ten hold approximately 7.6% of the sample, which has about 400,000 distinct CDR3 sequences, 14% to 15% seen once. CDR1 and CDR2 (germline): SGHVS, FQNEAQ. This CDR3 contains 14 residues. V was trimmed by 4 bases and J by 6 bases, leaving 12 bases between them. These data were also filed under a second study, of T cells in Graves' hyperthyroidism and ophthalmopathy. As reported in that work: The HTBI primer set was used in a first-round RT-PCR of the TCR CDR3.

The clonotype originates from a woman aged 40-49 years with Graves disease. Specimen: peripheral blood mononuclear cells (PBMCs), collected at new diagnosis, from a patient treated with antithyroid drugs. The V gene is TRBV7-8, the J gene TRBJ2-2; D is unresolved. CDR3 DNA sequence: TGTGCCAGCAGCTCTATACCTTATCCCGGGGAGCTGTTTTTT. Translating it yields CASSSIPYPGELFF.